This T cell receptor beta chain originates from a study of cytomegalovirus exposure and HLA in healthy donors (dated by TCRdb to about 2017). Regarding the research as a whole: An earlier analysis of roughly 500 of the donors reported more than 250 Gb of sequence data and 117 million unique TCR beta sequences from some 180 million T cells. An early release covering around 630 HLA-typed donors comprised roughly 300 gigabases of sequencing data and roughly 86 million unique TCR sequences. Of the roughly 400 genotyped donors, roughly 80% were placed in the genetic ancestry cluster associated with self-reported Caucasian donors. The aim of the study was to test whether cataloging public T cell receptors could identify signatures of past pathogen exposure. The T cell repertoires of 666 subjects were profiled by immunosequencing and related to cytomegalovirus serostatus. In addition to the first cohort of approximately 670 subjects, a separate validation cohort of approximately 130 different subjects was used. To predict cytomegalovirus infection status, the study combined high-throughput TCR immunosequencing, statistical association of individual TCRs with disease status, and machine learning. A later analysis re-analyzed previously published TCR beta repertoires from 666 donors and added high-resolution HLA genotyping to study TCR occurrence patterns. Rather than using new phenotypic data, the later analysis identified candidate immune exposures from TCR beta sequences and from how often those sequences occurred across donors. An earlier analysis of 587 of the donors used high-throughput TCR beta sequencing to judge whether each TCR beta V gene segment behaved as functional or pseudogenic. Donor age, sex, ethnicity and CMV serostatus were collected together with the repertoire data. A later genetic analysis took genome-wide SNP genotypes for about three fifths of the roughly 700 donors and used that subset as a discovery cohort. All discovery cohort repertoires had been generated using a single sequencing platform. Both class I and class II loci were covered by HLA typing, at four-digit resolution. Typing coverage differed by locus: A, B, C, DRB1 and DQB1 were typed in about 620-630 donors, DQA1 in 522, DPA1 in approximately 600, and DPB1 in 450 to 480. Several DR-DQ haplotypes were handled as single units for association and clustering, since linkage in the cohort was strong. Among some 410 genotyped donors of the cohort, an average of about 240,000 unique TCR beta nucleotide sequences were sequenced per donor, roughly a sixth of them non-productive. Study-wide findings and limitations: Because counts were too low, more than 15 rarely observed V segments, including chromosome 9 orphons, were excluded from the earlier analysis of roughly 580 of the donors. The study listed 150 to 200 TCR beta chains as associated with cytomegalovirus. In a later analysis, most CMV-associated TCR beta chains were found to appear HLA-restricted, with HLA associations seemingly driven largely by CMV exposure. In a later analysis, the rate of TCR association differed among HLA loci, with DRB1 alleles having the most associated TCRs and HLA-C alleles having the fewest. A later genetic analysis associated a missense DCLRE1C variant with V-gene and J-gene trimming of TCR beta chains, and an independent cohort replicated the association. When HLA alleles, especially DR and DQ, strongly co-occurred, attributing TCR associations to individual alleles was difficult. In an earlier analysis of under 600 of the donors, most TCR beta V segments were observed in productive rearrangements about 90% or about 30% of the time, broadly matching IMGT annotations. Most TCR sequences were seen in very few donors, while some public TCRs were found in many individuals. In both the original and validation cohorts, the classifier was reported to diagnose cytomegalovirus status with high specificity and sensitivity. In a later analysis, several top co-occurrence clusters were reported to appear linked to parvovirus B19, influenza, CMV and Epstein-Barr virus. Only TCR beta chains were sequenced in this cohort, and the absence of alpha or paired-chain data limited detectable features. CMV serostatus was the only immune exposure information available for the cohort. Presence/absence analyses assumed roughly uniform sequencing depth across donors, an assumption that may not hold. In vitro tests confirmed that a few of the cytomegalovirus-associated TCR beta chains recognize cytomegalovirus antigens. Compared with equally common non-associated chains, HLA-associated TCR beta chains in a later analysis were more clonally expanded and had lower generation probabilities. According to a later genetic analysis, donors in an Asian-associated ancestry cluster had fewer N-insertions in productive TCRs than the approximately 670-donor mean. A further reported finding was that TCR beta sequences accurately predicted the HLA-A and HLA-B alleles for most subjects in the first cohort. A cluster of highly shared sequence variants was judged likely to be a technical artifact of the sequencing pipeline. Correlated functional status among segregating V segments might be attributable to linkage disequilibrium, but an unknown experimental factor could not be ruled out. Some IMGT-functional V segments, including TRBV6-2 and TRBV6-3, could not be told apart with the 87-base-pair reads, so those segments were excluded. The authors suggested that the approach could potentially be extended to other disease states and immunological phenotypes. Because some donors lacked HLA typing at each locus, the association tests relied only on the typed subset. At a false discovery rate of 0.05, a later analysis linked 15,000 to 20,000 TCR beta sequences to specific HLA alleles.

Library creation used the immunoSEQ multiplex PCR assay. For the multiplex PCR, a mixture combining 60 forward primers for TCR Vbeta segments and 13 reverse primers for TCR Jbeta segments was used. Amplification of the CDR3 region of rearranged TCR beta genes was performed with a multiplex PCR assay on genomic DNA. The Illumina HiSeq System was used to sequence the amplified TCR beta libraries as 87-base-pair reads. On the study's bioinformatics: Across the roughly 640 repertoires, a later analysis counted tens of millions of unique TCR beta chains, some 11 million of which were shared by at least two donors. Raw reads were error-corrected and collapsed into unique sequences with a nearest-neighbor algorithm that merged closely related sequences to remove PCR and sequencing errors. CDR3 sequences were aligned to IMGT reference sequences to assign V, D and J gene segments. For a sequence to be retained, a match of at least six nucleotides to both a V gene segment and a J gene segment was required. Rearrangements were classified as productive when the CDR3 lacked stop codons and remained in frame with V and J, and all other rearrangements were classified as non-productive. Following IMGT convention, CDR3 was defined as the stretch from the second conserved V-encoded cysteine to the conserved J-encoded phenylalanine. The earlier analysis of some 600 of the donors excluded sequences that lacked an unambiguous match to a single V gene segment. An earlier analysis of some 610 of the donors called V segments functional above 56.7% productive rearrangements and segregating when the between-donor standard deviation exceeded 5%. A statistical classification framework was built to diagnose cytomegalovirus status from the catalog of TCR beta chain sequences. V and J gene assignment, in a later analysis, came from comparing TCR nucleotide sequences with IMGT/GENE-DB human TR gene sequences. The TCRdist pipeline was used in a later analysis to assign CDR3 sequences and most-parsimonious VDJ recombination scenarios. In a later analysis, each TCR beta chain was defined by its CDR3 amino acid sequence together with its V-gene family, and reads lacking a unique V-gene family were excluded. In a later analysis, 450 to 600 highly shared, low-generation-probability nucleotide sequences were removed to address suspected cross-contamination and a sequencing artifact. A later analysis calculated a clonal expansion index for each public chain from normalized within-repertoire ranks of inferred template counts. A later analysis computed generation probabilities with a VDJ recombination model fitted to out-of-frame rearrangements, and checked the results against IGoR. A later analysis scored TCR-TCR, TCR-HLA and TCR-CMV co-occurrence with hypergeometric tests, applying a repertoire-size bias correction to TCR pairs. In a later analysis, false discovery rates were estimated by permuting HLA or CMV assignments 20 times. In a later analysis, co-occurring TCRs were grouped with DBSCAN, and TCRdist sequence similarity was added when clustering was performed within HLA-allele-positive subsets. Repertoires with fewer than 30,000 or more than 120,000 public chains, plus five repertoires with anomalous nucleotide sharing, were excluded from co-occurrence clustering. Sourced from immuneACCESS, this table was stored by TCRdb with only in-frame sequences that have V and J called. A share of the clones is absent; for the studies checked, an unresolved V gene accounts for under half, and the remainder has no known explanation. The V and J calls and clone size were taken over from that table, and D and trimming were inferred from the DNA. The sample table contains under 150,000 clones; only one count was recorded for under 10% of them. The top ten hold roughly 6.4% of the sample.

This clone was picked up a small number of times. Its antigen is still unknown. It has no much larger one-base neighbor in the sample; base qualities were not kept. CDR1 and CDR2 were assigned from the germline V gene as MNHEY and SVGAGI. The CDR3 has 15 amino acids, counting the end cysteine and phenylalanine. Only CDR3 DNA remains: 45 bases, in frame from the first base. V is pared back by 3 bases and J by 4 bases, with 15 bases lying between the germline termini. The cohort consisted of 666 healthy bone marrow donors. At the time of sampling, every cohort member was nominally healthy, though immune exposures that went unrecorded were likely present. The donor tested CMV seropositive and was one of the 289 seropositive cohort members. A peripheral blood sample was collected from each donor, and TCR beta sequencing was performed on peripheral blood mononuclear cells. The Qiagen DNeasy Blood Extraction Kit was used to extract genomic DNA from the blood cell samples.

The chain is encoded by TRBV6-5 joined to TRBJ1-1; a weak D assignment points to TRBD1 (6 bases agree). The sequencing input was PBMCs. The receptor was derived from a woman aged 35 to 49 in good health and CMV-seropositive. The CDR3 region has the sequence CASSYGGGRGTEAFF. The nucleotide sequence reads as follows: TGTGCCAGCAGTTATGGGGGGGGCAGAGGCACTGAAGCTTTCTTT.